The 13 T cell receptor beta chains reported below all come from one sample, sequenced in a study of cytomegalovirus exposure and HLA in healthy donors. Use of 60 Vbeta and 13 Jbeta primers characterized the PCR. The table came from immunoSEQ multiplex PCR; TCRdb's copy has only in-frame clones and leaves some out. The repertoire consists of roughly 180,000 clones, with about three quarters occurring once and the leading ten covering 3.7%. What was sequenced was PBMCs. These receptors were collected from a woman between 55 and 75 years old in good health and CMV-seropositive.

Here the CDR3 reads CASSLGPGGNQPQHF. CDR3 DNA: TGTGCCAGCAGTCTGGGTCCCGGGGGCAATCAGCCCCAGCATTTT. The chain has TRBV28 and TRBJ1-5; D uncertain. V was shortened by 5 bases and J by 2 bases, with 13 bases between the two germline ends. CDR1 and CDR2 from the germline V gene are MDHEN and SYDVKM. This CDR3 region has 15 residues.

The chain is built from TRBV7-8 and TRBJ1-1; D is unclear. Germline loops: CDR1 SGHVS, CDR2 FQNEAQ. The germline V and J ends were trimmed by 1 base and 3 bases, with 9 bases remaining between them. This CDR3 is 14 amino acids long. The CDR3, as DNA: TGTGCCAGCAGCTTAGGCGGCCTGTACACTGAAGCTTTCTTT. Translation: CASSLGGLYTEAFF.

The chain joins TRBV5-1 to TRBJ1-6, with a tentative D call TRBD1 (6 bases). Trimming took 4 bases from V and 7 from J, leaving 12 bases between them. The CDR3 has 14 residues. Germline V gene lookup returns CDR1 SGHRS and CDR2 YFSETQ. CDR3 bases: TGCGCCAGCAGCCCCGGACAGTTCAATTCACCCCTCCACTTT. It translates to CASSPGQFNSPLHF. The full variable domain, rest sourced from reference TRBV5-1 and TRBJ1-6, is KAGVTQTPRYLIKTRGQQVTLSCSPISGHRSVSWYQQTPGQGLQFLFEYFSETQRNKGNFPGRFSGRQFSNSRSEMNVSTLELGDSALYLCASSPGQFNSPLHFGNGTRLTVT.

This rearrangement joins TRBV30 to TRBJ2-1; 14 bases are a match to TRBD2. Germline-derived CDR1 and CDR2 are GTSNPN and SVGIG (reference sequence). The CDR3 has 16 residues. V shed 1 base, J shed 5 bases, and the junction held 4 bases outside the gene matches. DNA for the CDR3: TGTGCCTGGAGTGCGAGACTAGCGGGAGGGGACAATGAGCAGTTCTTC. Protein sequence: CAWSARLAGGDNEQFF.

The rearrangement uses TRBV28 and TRBJ1-4; D might be TRBD1 (6 bases). The V end was cut by 8 bases, the J end by 5 bases, with 6 bases between. CDR3 length: 11 residues. The germline CDR1 and CDR2 sequences are MDHEN and SYDVKM. The CDR3 here is CASQGNEKLFF. CDR3 coding DNA: TGTGCCAGCCAGGGGAATGAAAAACTGTTTTTT.

The table lists this clone with a few counts. V usage is TRBV10-3 and J usage is TRBJ2-2; D not resolved. The CDR3 covers 13 residues. Germline CDR1 reads ENHRY; CDR2 reads SYGVKD. Trimming took off 7 bases at V and 0 bases at J, with 6 bases between the two ends. CDR3 amino acids: CAITSANTGELFF. The CDR3, as DNA: TGTGCCATCACGTCAGCGAACACCGGGGAGCTGTTTTTT.

This chain uses TRBV7-9 with TRBJ2-2; weak D call: TRBD2 (6 bases). The germline CDR1 and CDR2 sequences are SEHNR and FQNEAQ (reference sequence). This CDR3 region has 14 residues. Trimming left V 3 bases short and J 4 bases short, with 9 bases between. The CDR3 loop reads CASSFRGFTGELFF. CDR3 nucleotide sequence: TGTGCCAGCAGCTTTCGGGGGTTCACCGGGGAGCTGTTTTTT.

The chain couples TRBV5-4 to TRBJ1-1, with 9 bases lining up with TRBD1. CDR1 and CDR2 from the germline V gene are SGHNT and YYREEE (reference sequence). The V and J ends lost 4 bases and 5 bases, in that order; junction bases with no gene match: 9. The CDR3 extends over 15 amino acids. The CDR3 DNA is TGTGCCAGCAGCCCCGGGACAGGGAGTGGAACTGAAGCTTTCTTT. This gives the protein CASSPGTGSGTEAFF.

This chain connects TRBV19 to TRBJ1-2; the D gene is possibly TRBD1 (6 bases). The CDR3 runs to 14 residues. Germline CDR1 reads LNHDA; CDR2 reads SQIVND (reference sequence). Trimming pared 7 bases from V and 4 bases from J, leaving 16 bases between. CDR3 nucleotide sequence: TGTGCCAGTATGCGGGGGGCTCGGAGCTATGGCTACACCTTC. Translation gives CASMRGARSYGYTF.

The CDR3 DNA sequence: TGTGCCAGAAGCCCCCGCAAGGAGGCCAAAAACATTCAGTACTTC. This translates into CARSPRKEAKNIQYF. This chain connects TRBV5-3 to TRBJ2-4; D ambiguous. TRBV5-3 is given ORF status, its function remaining uncertain. This CDR3 is built from 15 residues. The V and J ends lost 4 bases and 1 base respectively, with 12 bases between them.

V is TRBV7-3 and J is TRBJ2-2; the D gene is possibly TRBD1 (6 bases). The CDR3 has 14 amino acids. CDR1 and CDR2 (germline): SGHTA, FQGTGA. V was cut by 6 bases and J by 3 bases, with 11 bases left in between. The CDR3 is CASRSGQHTGELFF. The CDR3, as DNA: TGTGCCAGCAGATCGGGACAACACACCGGGGAGCTGTTTTTT.

The V and J genes are TRBV28 and TRBJ2-1; D not certain. Trimming shortened V by 9 bases and J by 0 bases, and 15 bases separated the two germline ends. The germline gives CDR1 MDHEN, CDR2 SYDVKM. This CDR3 has 15 amino acids. The CDR3 loop is CASSFKPTSYNEQFF. Here the CDR3 DNA reads TGTGCCAGTTCTTTTAAGCCCACCTCCTACAATGAGCAGTTCTTC.

Worth noting for this clone: Other DNA sequences in this specimen translate into the identical CDR3. The V and J genes are TRBV27 and TRBJ1-5; 7 nucleotides align to TRBD1. Germline CDR1 and CDR2: MNHEY and SMNVEV (reference sequence). The CDR3 is 15 residues long. V was clipped by 5 bases and J by 2 bases; unmatched bases: 6. CDR3 coding DNA: TGTGCCAGCAGTCCGGGACAGTTGGGCAATCAGCCCCAGCATTTT. Encoded protein: CASSPGQLGNQPQHF.